The clone carrying this TCR beta chain has more than one count but fewer than ten. Its target is not known. This sample was taken from a study of identical twins. Germline lookup yields CDR1 SGDLS and CDR2 YYNGEE. V lost 3 bases, J lost 2 bases, and 14 bases lay in between. The CDR3 totals 15 residues. Points from the study as a whole: Invariant MAIT and iNKT cells could partly confound zero-insertion analyses.

TCRdb passed the 5' RACE reads through MiXCR, listing each CDR3 protein once. The sample has roughly 750,000 distinct CDR3 sequences, 21% seen once. These same data were also listed under a study on T cells expressing NK-cell markers.

The sequenced material came from PBMCs. This receptor was identified in a woman under 30 in good health. V is TRBV9 and J is TRBJ2-5; D remains unclear. This chain's CDR3 is CASSGSLGSQETQYF. CDR3 bases: TGTGCCAGCAGCGGGTCCCTAGGAAGTCAAGAGACCCAGTACTTC.